The 26 T cell receptor beta chains below all came from one sample that was sequenced in a study of control samples from healthy donors and cancer patients (TCRdb year 2020). The library was generated by the immunoSEQ multiplex PCR assay. TCRdb took over this immuneACCESS table, retaining in-frame rearrangements with V and J assigned. Such tables are incomplete; in checked studies, under half of the missing clones stem from an unresolved V gene, and the remainder is unexplained. The sample includes 130,000 or so clones, with roughly 84% observed a single time. The ten top clones hold about 8.7% of the sample. Sequenced input: blood. All receptors come from a man aged 35 to 55 in good health.

V usage is TRBV11-3 and J usage is TRBJ2-6, with D maybe TRBD1 (6 bases). The CDR3 totals 11 residues. V was clipped by 8 bases and J by 13 bases, with 12 bases between them. Germline V gene lookup returns CDR1 SGHNT and CDR2 YENEEA. CDR3 in DNA: TGTGCCAGCCTAACAGGGTCGGTCCTGACTTTC. Its translation is CASLTGSVLTF. The complete variable domain, with remaining parts taken from reference TRBV11-3 and TRBJ2-6, reads EAGVVQSPRYKIIEKKQPVAFWCNPISGHNTLYWYLQNLGQGPELLIRYENEEAVDDSQLPKDRFSAERLKGVDSTLKIQPAELGDSAVYLCASLTGSVLTFGAGSRLTVL.

The J gene is TRBJ1-2, the V gene TRBV4-3; 9 nucleotides align to TRBD1. In germline, CDR1 is LGHNA, CDR2 YSLEER. The CDR3 totals 16 residues. The junction had 6 bases not matched to a gene; V was cut back by 0 bases and J by 4 bases. CDR3 sequence: CASSQDPTGGPYGYTF. CDR3 nucleotide sequence: TGCGCCAGCAGCCAAGATCCCACAGGGGGCCCCTATGGCTACACCTTC.

This chain connects TRBV15 to TRBJ1-2, with D unclear. The CDR3 is 13 amino acids. Trimming shortened V by 0 bases and J by 7 bases, and 9 bases separated the two germline ends. Germline values: CDR1 LNHNV, CDR2 YYDKDF (reference sequence). CDR3 nucleotides: TGTGCCACCAGCAGAGAGGCAGTACGTGGCTACACCTTC. It codes for CATSREAVRGYTF.

This sequence joins TRBV6-5 and TRBJ2-7; D may correspond to TRBD1 or TRBD2 (6 bases each). V was trimmed by 8 bases and J by 3 bases, leaving 14 bases between them. The length of the CDR3 is 13 residues. Germline CDR1 reads MNHEY; CDR2 reads SVGAGI. The CDR3 coding sequence is TGTGCCAGCCGAAGGGGGGTGGACTACGAGCAGTACTTC. This sequence encodes CASRRGVDYEQYF.

This clone occurred once. The rearrangement uses TRBV19 and TRBJ2-6; D unclear. Germline-derived CDR1 and CDR2 are LNHDA and SQIVND (reference sequence). V was cut by 2 bases and J by 2 bases, with 7 bases left in between. The CDR3 is 15 amino acids. In DNA form, the CDR3 reads TGTGCCAGTAGTATATCGTTCACTGGGGCCAACGTCCTGACTTTC. This translates into CASSISFTGANVLTF.

Only a few counts were recorded for this clone. This chain connects TRBV2 to TRBJ2-3, with a weak D call TRBD2 (6 bases). Per germline, CDR1 SNHLY and CDR2 FYNNEI. CDR3 length: 14 residues. With 4 bases removed from V and 4 bases from J, the gap between germline ends came to 12 bases. CDR3 sequence reads: CASSGGVVADTQYF. CDR3 DNA: TGTGCCAGCAGTGGGGGGGTTGTCGCAGATACGCAGTATTTT. Based on the CDR3 plus reference TRBV2 and TRBJ2-3, the full variable domain is EPEVTQTPSHQVTQMGQEVILRCVPISNHLYFYWYRQILGQKVEFLVSFYNNEISEKSEIFDDQFSVERPDGSNFTLKIRSTKLEDSAMYFCASSGGVVADTQYFGPGTRLTVL.

The gene calls are TRBV14 and TRBJ1-6; D might be TRBD1 (6 bases). The CDR3 is made up of 17 amino acids. Trimming took 0 bases from V and 0 from J, leaving 9 bases between them. Germline V gives CDR1 SGHDN, CDR2 FVKESK. The CDR3 sequence: CASSQDRGSSYNSPLHF. The CDR3 coding sequence is TGTGCCAGCAGCCAAGATAGGGGGAGCTCCTATAATTCACCCCTCCACTTT.

The chain combines TRBV7-8 with TRBJ1-5, with D possibly TRBD1 on 6 matching bases. CDR3 size: 15 residues. Germline V gives CDR1 SGHVS, CDR2 FQNEAQ. Trimming stripped 0 bases from V and 6 bases from J, with 12 bases between. This CDR3 reads CASSLARGGRQPQHF. CDR3 coding DNA: TGTGCCAGCAGCTTAGCGCGTGGGGGCCGTCAGCCCCAGCATTTT.

J is TRBJ1-1 and V is TRBV29-1, with D maybe TRBD1 (6 bases). The CDR3 is 15 residues long. Germline-derived CDR1 and CDR2 are SQVTM and ANQGSEA. Trimming pared 2 bases from V and 6 bases from J, leaving 19 bases between. CDR3 in DNA: TGCAGCGTTGAAAGGGGTGGGGGGCGCACCTCTGAAGCTTTCTTT. The encoded protein is CSVERGGGRTSEAFF.

The J gene is TRBJ1-2, the V gene TRBV7-9; D is unclear. The V gene lost 0 bases and the J gene lost 1 base, with 3 bases spanning the gap. CDR3 length: 13 amino acids. The germline gives CDR1 SEHNR, CDR2 FQNEAQ (reference sequence). CDR3 sequence reads: CASSLAFNYGYTF. CDR3 coding DNA: TGTGCCAGCAGCTTAGCGTTTAACTATGGCTACACCTTC.

The chain links TRBV3-1 (or the pseudogene TRBV3-2) to TRBJ1-2; D ambiguous. The CDR3 spans 17 residues. Trimming removed 4 bases at V and 2 bases at J, with 20 bases between. Germline CDR1 reads LGHDT; CDR2 reads YNNKEL (reference sequence). CDR3 in amino acids: CASSPQTRSAKNYGYTF. The CDR3 bases are TGTGCCAGCAGCCCACAGACGCGTTCGGCGAAAAACTATGGCTACACCTTC.

The gene calls are TRBV12-3 or TRBV12-4 and TRBJ1-2; no definite D call. This CDR3 has 12 amino acids. Trimming removed 6 bases at V and 8 bases at J, with 13 bases between. CDR3 nucleotide sequence: TGTGCCAGCAGGTATACAAGAACGGGCTACACCTTC. Translated: CASRYTRTGYTF.

V is TRBV11-3 and J is TRBJ1-1; D possibly corresponds to TRBD1 (6 bases). Germline V gene data show CDR1 as SGHNT and CDR2 as YENEEA. V lost 3 bases, J lost 4 bases, and 12 bases lay in between. The CDR3 length is 14 residues. As DNA, the CDR3 is TGTGCCAGCAGCTTTACAGGGAGGGCCACTGAAGCTTTCTTT. Amino acid sequence: CASSFTGRATEAFF.

The CDR3 sequence: CASSVGAGWYTDTQYF. The DNA for the CDR3 is TGTGCCAGCAGCGTAGGGGCGGGGTGGTACACAGATACGCAGTATTTT. The V and J genes are TRBV9 and TRBJ2-3; D is possibly TRBD2 (6 bases). Germline V gives CDR1 SGDLS, CDR2 YYNGEE. The ends were cut back, 0 bases at V and 2 bases at J, with 13 bases in the middle. The CDR3 runs to 16 residues.

The rearrangement links TRBV19 to TRBJ1-1; the match to TRBD1 covers 7 bases. Per the germline V gene, CDR1 is LNHDA and CDR2 is SQIVND (reference sequence). V lost 5 bases and J lost 8; bases outside the gene matches: 5. The CDR3 consists of 12 residues. CDR3: CASSLRTGEAFF. DNA of the CDR3: TGTGCCAGTAGTCTCAGGACAGGAGAAGCTTTCTTT.

This rearrangement joins TRBV2 to TRBJ1-4, with TRBD1 identical over 7 bases. V lost 1 base, J lost 8 bases, and 7 bases stayed unmatched. CDR3 length: 15 amino acids. Per the germline V gene, CDR1 is SNHLY and CDR2 is FYNNEI. The CDR3 loop is CASSEDWTGGEKLFF. CDR3 nucleotide sequence: TGTGCCAGCAGTGAAGATTGGACAGGCGGGGAAAAACTGTTTTTT.

The rearrangement uses TRBV3-1 (or the pseudogene TRBV3-2) and TRBJ2-5, with 10 positions matching TRBD2. With 1 base clipped from V and 10 bases from J, the junction kept 0 bases outside the gene matches. The CDR3 totals 12 residues. From germline, CDR1 is LGHDT and CDR2 YNNKEL (reference sequence). The CDR3 protein is CASSQVAGGQYF. DNA for the CDR3: TGTGCCAGCAGCCAAGTAGCGGGGGGCCAGTACTTC.

V gene TRBV18 combines with J gene TRBJ1-1, with 8 bases lining up with TRBD1. CDR1 and CDR2 (germline): KGHSH, LQKENI. This CDR3 is built from 14 residues. Trimming removed 2 bases from V and 2 bases from J; junction bases left unmatched: 1. CDR3 DNA: TGTGCCAGCTCACCAGACAGGGGTAACACTGAAGCTTTCTTT. It codes for CASSPDRGNTEAFF.

The genes are TRBV24-1 and TRBJ2-5, with 9 bases fitting TRBD1. Germline V gives CDR1 KGHDR, CDR2 SFDVKD. The CDR3 spans 15 residues. V shed 3 bases, J shed 1 base, and the junction held 2 bases outside the gene matches. CDR3 sequence (DNA): TGTGCCACCAGTGATGGACAGGGGATCCAAGAGACCCAGTACTTC. Amino acid sequence: CATSDGQGIQETQYF.

The rearrangement uses TRBV12-5 and TRBJ2-5; 8 bases match TRBD1. Losses at the gene ends were 1 base for V and 4 bases for J; bases not matched to a gene: 8. Germline CDR1 and CDR2: LGHNT and FRNRAP. This CDR3 region has 16 residues. The CDR3 spells CASGLALGQGAETQYF. In DNA, the CDR3 is TGTGCTAGTGGTTTGGCGCTAGGACAGGGAGCAGAGACCCAGTACTTC.

The gene calls are TRBV10-3 and TRBJ1-2; D is unresolved. The germline gives CDR1 ENHRY, CDR2 SYGVKD. V lost 0 bases and J lost 0, with 5 bases in between. The CDR3 runs 14 residues. CDR3 nucleotide sequence: TGTGCCATCAGTGAGTCGGGTTCTAACTATGGCTACACCTTC. Its protein product is CAISESGSNYGYTF.

The chain combines TRBV4-2 with TRBJ2-1; D unresolved. Looked up from germline, CDR1 is LGHNA and CDR2 is YNFKEQ. The V gene lost 0 bases and the J gene lost 10 bases, with 7 bases spanning the gap. CDR3 length equals 12 residues. CDR3 residues: CASSQDPWEQFF. In nucleotides, the CDR3 is TGTGCCAGCAGCCAAGACCCTTGGGAGCAGTTCTTC.

The chain couples TRBV15 to TRBJ2-5, with D possibly being TRBD1 or TRBD2 (5 bases each). The V gene lost 0 bases and the J gene lost 4 bases, with 12 bases spanning the gap. This CDR3 is 15 amino acids long. CDR1 is LNHNV, CDR2 YYDKDF, per germline (reference sequence). CDR3 protein: CATSRDLSGGETQYF. CDR3 DNA sequence: TGTGCCACCAGCAGAGATCTGTCTGGGGGAGAGACCCAGTACTTC.

This clone turned up a few times. This chain connects TRBV12-3 or TRBV12-4 to TRBJ1-1; D uncertain. V was cut by 3 bases and J by 1 base, with 6 bases left in between. The CDR3 contains 13 residues. CDR3 sequence: CASSFQPNTEAFF. Written as DNA, the CDR3 is TGTGCCAGCAGTTTCCAACCGAACACTGAAGCTTTCTTT.

CDR3 nucleotides: TGTGCCACCAGTGAGCATGGACTAGTCACAGATACGCAGTATTTT. Protein product: CATSEHGLVTDTQYF. This chain connects TRBV24-1 to TRBJ2-3; 7 bases map to TRBD2. There are 15 residues in the CDR3. With 4 bases clipped from V and 2 bases from J, the junction kept 5 bases outside the gene matches. The germline gives CDR1 KGHDR, CDR2 SFDVKD.

This chain links TRBV2 with TRBJ2-7, with D possibly being TRBD2 (6 bases). Looked up from germline, CDR1 is SNHLY and CDR2 is FYNNEI. The CDR3 has 13 residues. The ends were cut back, 5 bases at V and 3 bases at J, with 11 bases in the middle. CDR3 protein: CASSSRGFYEQYF. DNA of the CDR3: TGTGCCAGCAGTTCGCGGGGATTCTACGAGCAGTACTTC.